These T cell receptor beta chains were read from a single sample in a study of neurological immune-mediated disorders. MiXCR, applied by TCRdb to the 5' RACE reads, yields one record per CDR3 protein. This table holds about 36,000 distinct CDR3 sequences, around a tenth found once. The sequenced material came from PBMCs. These receptors all stem from a woman aged 25 to 39 with HTLV-1-associated myelopathy (HAM/TSP). Both conserved end residues are part of each CDR3. Each record gives: J gene, V gene, clone size, D gene, CDR3 protein, CDR3 DNA. The D gene is left open where the match is weak. Expanded clones are given a class, and other clones once, few, many or no size at all.

J gene: TRBJ2-7
V gene: TRBV20-1
clone size: many
D gene: TRBD1
CDR3 protein: CSAHRDRSSYEQYF
CDR3 DNA: TGCAGTGCCCATCGGGACAGAAGCTCCTACGAGCAGTACTTC

J gene: TRBJ2-2
V gene: TRBV12-3/TRBV12-4
clone size: many
D gene: NA
CDR3 protein: CASSTGTFAGELFF
CDR3 DNA: TGTGCCAGCAGCACCGGGACTTTCGCCGGGGAGCTGTTTTTT

J gene: TRBJ1-3
V gene: TRBV18
clone size: many
D gene: NA
CDR3 protein: CASSLEQGYSGNTIYF
CDR3 DNA: TGTGCCAGCTCACTCGAACAGGGATACTCTGGAAACACCATATATTTT

J gene: TRBJ2-7
V gene: TRBV5-1
clone size: many
D gene: NA
CDR3 protein: CASSPGLGPYEQYF
CDR3 DNA: TGCGCCAGCAGCCCAGGACTGGGTCCCTACGAGCAGTACTTC

J gene: TRBJ1-2
V gene: TRBV4-1
clone size: NA
D gene: NA
CDR3 protein: CASRSQARPNYGYTF
CDR3 DNA: TGCGCCAGCAGAAGCCAGGCTCGTCCGAACTATGGCTACACCTTC

J gene: TRBJ2-7
V gene: TRBV25-1
clone size: many
D gene: TRBD1
CDR3 protein: CASSDTLRDRGREQYF
CDR3 DNA: TGTGCCAGCAGTGACACCCTCCGGGACAGGGGTCGGGAGCAGTACTTC

J gene: TRBJ2-2
V gene: TRBV10-2
clone size: many
D gene: NA
CDR3 protein: CASSDNRVVTGELFF
CDR3 DNA: TGCGCCAGCAGTGATAACAGGGTGGTCACCGGGGAGCTGTTTTTT

J gene: TRBJ2-3
V gene: TRBV7-6
clone size: NA
D gene: NA
CDR3 protein: CASSRGLEGDITDTQYF
CDR3 DNA: TGTGCCAGCAGTAGAGGACTAGAGGGGGATATCACAGATACGCAGTATTTT

J gene: TRBJ2-1
V gene: TRBV5-1
clone size: many
D gene: NA
CDR3 protein: CASSLRGDRQYNEQFF
CDR3 DNA: TGCGCCAGCAGCCTGCGCGGGGACAGACAATACAATGAGCAGTTCTTC

J gene: TRBJ1-6
V gene: TRBV6-9
clone size: many
D gene: NA
CDR3 protein: CASSYYWRYNSPLHF
CDR3 DNA: TGTGCCAGCAGTTATTATTGGCGGTATAATTCACCCCTCCACTTT

J gene: TRBJ2-3
V gene: TRBV12-3/TRBV12-4
clone size: many
D gene: NA
CDR3 protein: CASSQDQIADTQYF
CDR3 DNA: TGTGCCAGCAGCCAGGACCAAATCGCAGATACGCAGTATTTT

J gene: TRBJ1-1
V gene: TRBV6-4
clone size: many
D gene: TRBD1
CDR3 protein: CASSAGTVNTEAFF
CDR3 DNA: TGTGCCAGCAGCGCCGGGACAGTGAACACTGAAGCTTTCTTT

J gene: TRBJ1-2
V gene: TRBV20-1
clone size: few
D gene: NA
CDR3 protein: CSAGPPGAVYGYTF
CDR3 DNA: TGCAGTGCTGGACCCCCTGGGGCCGTCTATGGCTACACCTTC

J gene: TRBJ1-5
V gene: TRBV20-1
clone size: many
D gene: TRBD1
CDR3 protein: CSARIKQGGGNQPQHF
CDR3 DNA: TGCAGTGCTAGAATTAAACAGGGGGGAGGCAATCAGCCCCAGCATTTT

J gene: TRBJ2-7
V gene: TRBV5-1
clone size: medium-sized
D gene: TRBD1
CDR3 protein: CASSPGTGAYEQYF
CDR3 DNA: TGCGCCAGCAGCCCGGGGACAGGGGCCTACGAGCAGTACTTC

J gene: TRBJ1-2
V gene: TRBV20-1
clone size: many
D gene: NA
CDR3 protein: CSALKGKGYTF
CDR3 DNA: TGCAGTGCTCTCAAGGGAAAAGGCTACACCTTC

J gene: TRBJ2-1
V gene: TRBV11-3
clone size: many
D gene: TRBD2
CDR3 protein: CASSRIAGGPLADEQFF
CDR3 DNA: TGTGCCAGCAGCCGTATAGCGGGGGGGCCGCTGGCCGATGAGCAGTTCTTC

J gene: TRBJ1-2
V gene: TRBV5-6
clone size: many
D gene: NA
CDR3 protein: CASSLKGFVRDIYGYTF
CDR3 DNA: TGTGCCAGCAGCCTAAAGGGATTTGTGAGGGATATCTATGGCTACACCTTC

J gene: TRBJ1-5
V gene: TRBV7-2
clone size: NA
D gene: NA
CDR3 protein: CASSFDSSQPQHF
CDR3 DNA: TGTGCCAGCAGCTTCGACAGTAGTCAGCCCCAGCATTTT

J gene: TRBJ2-7
V gene: TRBV20-1
clone size: NA
D gene: TRBD1
CDR3 protein: CSAATGQATEKYF
CDR3 DNA: TGCAGTGCTGCTACGGGACAGGCGACCGAGAAGTACTTC

J gene: TRBJ1-2
V gene: TRBV12-3/TRBV12-4
clone size: many
D gene: NA
CDR3 protein: CASSLVRAGENYGYTF
CDR3 DNA: TGTGCCAGCAGTTTAGTCCGGGCAGGAGAAAACTATGGCTACACCTTC

J gene: TRBJ2-2
V gene: TRBV5-6
clone size: many
D gene: NA
CDR3 protein: CASSFLGAGELFF
CDR3 DNA: TGTGCCAGCAGCTTCTTAGGCGCCGGGGAGCTGTTTTTT

J gene: TRBJ1-1
V gene: TRBV14
clone size: many
D gene: NA
CDR3 protein: CASRSLGRGDTEAFF
CDR3 DNA: TGTGCCAGTCGATCCCTGGGTCGTGGGGACACTGAAGCTTTCTTT

J gene: TRBJ1-5
V gene: TRBV10-3
clone size: many
D gene: NA
CDR3 protein: CAISALPGPGDQPQHF
CDR3 DNA: TGTGCCATCAGTGCCTTACCGGGACCGGGGGACCAGCCCCAGCATTTT

J gene: TRBJ2-7
V gene: TRBV2
clone size: many
D gene: TRBD2
CDR3 protein: CASKPNGGTSYEQYF
CDR3 DNA: TGTGCCAGCAAGCCAAACGGGGGGACCAGCTACGAGCAGTACTTC

J gene: TRBJ1-6
V gene: TRBV11-2
clone size: many
D gene: NA
CDR3 protein: CASSLAVISSYNSPLHF
CDR3 DNA: TGTGCCAGCAGCTTAGCGGTGATCAGCTCCTATAATTCACCCCTCCACTTT

J gene: TRBJ2-4
V gene: TRBV24-1
clone size: NA
D gene: TRBD1
CDR3 protein: CATSDPTGTKNIQYF
CDR3 DNA: TGTGCCACTAGTGATCCGACAGGGACAAAAAACATTCAGTACTTC

J gene: TRBJ1-1
V gene: TRBV11-3
clone size: many
D gene: NA
CDR3 protein: CASSQTGNTEAFF
CDR3 DNA: TGTGCCAGCAGCCAGACAGGGAACACTGAAGCTTTCTTT

J gene: TRBJ1-2
V gene: TRBV20-1
clone size: many
D gene: TRBD1
CDR3 protein: CSASRDRILNYGYTF
CDR3 DNA: TGCAGTGCTAGTAGGGACAGGATCCTTAACTATGGCTACACCTTC

J gene: TRBJ2-3
V gene: TRBV19
clone size: NA
D gene: NA
CDR3 protein: CASSTKSLDRDTQYF
CDR3 DNA: TGTGCCAGTAGTACAAAGAGCCTAGATAGAGATACGCAGTATTTT

J gene: TRBJ2-3
V gene: TRBV7-9
clone size: many
D gene: NA
CDR3 protein: CASRHPGLAPWDTQYF
CDR3 DNA: TGTGCCAGCAGACACCCGGGACTGGCCCCTTGGGATACGCAGTATTTT

J gene: TRBJ1-2
V gene: TRBV20-1
clone size: many
D gene: NA
CDR3 protein: CSARDSYGYTF
CDR3 DNA: TGCAGTGCTAGAGATAGTTATGGCTACACCTTC

J gene: TRBJ2-1
V gene: TRBV20-1
clone size: many
D gene: TRBD2
CDR3 protein: CSARDRRGGTTNEQFF
CDR3 DNA: TGCAGTGCTAGAGATCGGCGCGGGGGGACCACCAATGAGCAGTTCTTC

J gene: TRBJ2-3
V gene: TRBV5-1
clone size: many
D gene: TRBD2
CDR3 protein: CASSSRLAEGKDTQYF
CDR3 DNA: TGCGCCAGCAGCTCTCGTCTAGCGGAGGGCAAGGATACGCAGTATTTT

J gene: TRBJ1-2
V gene: TRBV20-1
clone size: many
D gene: NA
CDR3 protein: CSATTGPIYGYTF
CDR3 DNA: TGCAGTGCAACAACAGGACCTATCTATGGCTACACCTTC

J gene: TRBJ2-7
V gene: TRBV20-1
clone size: many
D gene: TRBD1
CDR3 protein: CSASTRDRDEGGYEQYF
CDR3 DNA: TGCAGTGCTAGCACCCGGGACAGGGACGAAGGGGGCTACGAGCAGTACTTC

J gene: TRBJ1-1
V gene: TRBV30
clone size: few
D gene: NA
CDR3 protein: CAWSLKVLGVGNTEAFF
CDR3 DNA: TGTGCCTGGAGCCTTAAGGTTCTCGGGGTTGGGAACACTGAAGCTTTCTTT

J gene: TRBJ1-5
V gene: TRBV20-1
clone size: many
D gene: NA
CDR3 protein: CSARPGNQPQHF
CDR3 DNA: TGCAGTGCTAGACCGGGGAATCAGCCCCAGCATTTT

J gene: TRBJ2-5
V gene: TRBV10-2
clone size: many
D gene: NA
CDR3 protein: CASSEGLVGTQYF
CDR3 DNA: TGCGCCAGCAGTGAGGGCCTAGTGGGGACCCAGTACTTC

J gene: TRBJ2-7
V gene: TRBV28
clone size: medium-sized
D gene: NA
CDR3 protein: CASSFLGQTRTSYEQYF
CDR3 DNA: TGTGCCAGCAGTTTCCTCGGACAGACCCGGACTTCCTACGAGCAGTACTTC

J gene: TRBJ1-1
V gene: TRBV9
clone size: many
D gene: TRBD1
CDR3 protein: CASSVEQGAEAFF
CDR3 DNA: TGTGCCAGCAGCGTAGAACAGGGGGCTGAAGCTTTCTTT

J gene: TRBJ2-3
V gene: TRBV6-6
clone size: many
D gene: TRBD1
CDR3 protein: CASRTGTAITDTQYF
CDR3 DNA: TGTGCCAGCCGAACCGGGACAGCGATCACAGATACGCAGTATTTT

J gene: TRBJ2-2
V gene: TRBV5-1
clone size: many
D gene: TRBD2
CDR3 protein: CASSPLAGGTNTGELFF
CDR3 DNA: TGCGCCAGCAGCCCTCTAGCGGGGGGTACCAACACCGGGGAGCTGTTTTTT

J gene: TRBJ2-1
V gene: TRBV5-1
clone size: many
D gene: TRBD1
CDR3 protein: CASSLFASSGTGKYNEQFF
CDR3 DNA: TGCGCCAGCAGCTTATTCGCCTCCTCCGGGACAGGGAAATACAATGAGCAGTTCTTC

J gene: TRBJ2-1
V gene: TRBV7-2
clone size: NA
D gene: NA
CDR3 protein: CASSLAGSVYNEQFF
CDR3 DNA: TGTGCCAGCAGCTTGGCAGGGTCGGTATACAATGAGCAGTTCTTC

J gene: TRBJ2-1
V gene: TRBV7-2
clone size: NA
D gene: TRBD2
CDR3 protein: CASSAERGDFNEQFF
CDR3 DNA: TGTGCCAGCAGCGCAGAGCGGGGGGACTTTAATGAGCAGTTCTTC

J gene: TRBJ2-1
V gene: TRBV20-1
clone size: NA
D gene: TRBD1
CDR3 protein: CSALIGTGGGEQFF
CDR3 DNA: TGCAGTGCCCTTATCGGGACAGGGGGCGGTGAGCAGTTCTTC

J gene: TRBJ2-7
V gene: TRBV5-1
clone size: many
D gene: TRBD2
CDR3 protein: CASTRTSGDAYEQYF
CDR3 DNA: TGCGCCAGCACCAGGACTAGCGGGGATGCCTACGAGCAGTACTTC

J gene: TRBJ1-3
V gene: TRBV9
clone size: many
D gene: NA
CDR3 protein: CASSGGGRFLSGNTIYF
CDR3 DNA: TGTGCCAGCAGCGGAGGAGGAAGGTTCCTCTCTGGAAACACCATATATTTT

J gene: TRBJ2-7
V gene: TRBV5-1
clone size: many
D gene: NA
CDR3 protein: CASSLAGRQPIDQYF
CDR3 DNA: TGCGCCAGCAGCTTGGCAGGGAGACAGCCCATCGATCAGTACTTC

J gene: TRBJ2-3
V gene: TRBV20-1
clone size: NA
D gene: TRBD2
CDR3 protein: CSALAGGHTDTQYF
CDR3 DNA: TGCAGTGCATTAGCGGGGGGCCACACAGATACGCAGTATTTT

J gene: TRBJ1-1
V gene: TRBV7-9
clone size: many
D gene: TRBD1
CDR3 protein: CASSPGQAGTTEAFF
CDR3 DNA: TGTGCCAGCAGTCCCGGACAGGCGGGGACCACTGAAGCTTTCTTT

J gene: TRBJ1-2
V gene: TRBV20-1
clone size: many
D gene: NA
CDR3 protein: CSASGRTNYGYTF
CDR3 DNA: TGCAGTGCTAGTGGACGGACTAACTATGGCTACACCTTC

J gene: TRBJ2-2
V gene: TRBV11-2
clone size: many
D gene: NA
CDR3 protein: CASSYAGWRPSGELFF
CDR3 DNA: TGTGCCAGCAGCTACGCGGGGTGGCGGCCCTCCGGGGAGCTGTTTTTT

J gene: TRBJ2-7
V gene: TRBV20-1
clone size: once
D gene: NA
CDR3 protein: CSARRNRGMSYEQYF
CDR3 DNA: TGCAGTGCTAGACGAAACAGAGGGATGTCCTACGAGCAGTACTTC